The 6 T cell receptor beta chains below were found in one sample sequenced in a study of cytomegalovirus exposure and HLA in healthy donors. The PCR made use of 60 Vbeta and 13 Jbeta primers. Clones were sequenced by immunoSEQ multiplex PCR, and TCRdb holds only the in-frame ones, with some missing. The sample contains around 170,000 clones, 65% to 85% of which appear only once. The source material was PBMCs. Receptor source: a man aged 50-60 years in good health and CMV-seropositive.

This clone has only one observation. This rearrangement joins TRBV14 to TRBJ2-7; 9 nucleotides agree with TRBD1. The V and J ends lost 6 bases and 1 base, in that order; junction bases with no gene match: 7. This CDR3 has 15 amino acids. Germline lookup yields CDR1 SGHDN and CDR2 FVKESK. CDR3 sequence reads: CASRFGQGSSYEQYF. In DNA, the CDR3 is TGTGCCAGCAGATTCGGACAGGGGAGTTCCTACGAGCAGTACTTC. Supplemented by reference TRBV14 and TRBJ2-7, the full variable domain reads EAGVTQFPSHSVIEKGQTVTLRCDPISGHDNLYWYRRVMGKEIKFLLHFVKESKQDESGMPNNRFLAERTGGTYSTLKVQPAELEDSGVYFCASRFGQGSSYEQYFGPGTRLTVT.

V usage is TRBV7-9 and J usage is TRBJ2-3, with 7 bases aligning to TRBD1. CDR3 length equals 14 residues. V shed 5 bases and J 2 bases; nucleotides not matched to a gene: 4. Per germline, CDR1 SEHNR and CDR2 FQNEAQ (reference sequence). The CDR3, as DNA: TGTGCCAGCAGCGCGGACAGGTACACAGATACGCAGTATTTT. Translated, it gives CASSADRYTDTQYF. The entire variable domain, with the rest obtained from reference TRBV7-9 and TRBJ2-3, is as follows: DTGVSQNPRHKITKRGQNVTFRCDPISEHNRLYWYRQTLGQGPEFLTYFQNEAQLEKSRLLSDRFSAERPKGSFSTLEIQRTEQGDSAMYLCASSADRYTDTQYFGPGTRLTVL.

The V gene is TRBV2, the J gene TRBJ2-5; D unresolved. This CDR3 contains 13 residues. The V gene's germline CDR1 is SNHLY and CDR2 FYNNEI. V dropped 4 bases and J dropped 2 bases, with 8 bases sitting between them. The CDR3 DNA follows: TGTGCCAGCAGTGGGAACAGACAAGAGACCCAGTACTTC. Protein: CASSGNRQETQYF.

This clone turned up a few times. The gene calls are TRBV7-2 and TRBJ2-2; 12 bases agree with TRBD2. V lost 1 base and J lost 7; bases outside the gene matches: 1. This CDR3 is 15 amino acids long. The V gene's germline CDR1 is SGHTA and CDR2 FQGNSA. This chain's CDR3 is CASSLVGLAGGELFF. The CDR3 nucleotides read TGTGCCAGCAGCTTAGTGGGACTAGCGGGCGGGGAGCTGTTTTTT. Supplemented by reference TRBV7-2 and TRBJ2-2, the full variable domain reads GAGVSQSPSNKVTEKGKDVELRCDPISGHTALYWYRQSLGQGLEFLIYFQGNSAPDKSGLPSDRFSAERTGGSVSTLTIQRTQQEDSAVYLCASSLVGLAGGELFFGEGSRLTVL.

This rearrangement joins TRBV6-1 to TRBJ2-7; TRBD1 is a possible D gene (6 bases). Germline CDR1 is MNHNS and CDR2 is SASEGT. The CDR3 is made up of 14 amino acids. Trimming shortened V by 1 base and J by 3 bases, and 10 bases separated the two germline ends. The CDR3 DNA reads as TGTGCCAGCAGTGAAGTTGGACAGAGCTACGAGCAGTACTTC. Translated, it gives CASSEVGQSYEQYF.

This chain uses TRBV27 with TRBJ1-2; no reliable D call. The V end was cut by 2 bases, the J end by 10 bases, with 17 bases between. Germline CDR1 is MNHEY and CDR2 is SMNVEV (reference sequence). This CDR3 is built from 14 residues. Here the CDR3 DNA reads TGTGCCAGCAGTTTAGACGGGAGGGCACCACCCTACACCTTC. This translates into CASSLDGRAPPYTF.